This T cell receptor beta chain was documented in a study of blood T cell repertoires in COVID-19. Study information: Donors in the United States, Italy and Spain gave samples during acute or convalescent COVID-19.

Profiling relied on immunoSEQ multiplex PCR, and the TCRdb table lists in-frame clones only, not all of them. Among tens of thousands of clones, approximately 90% were seen once, and the ten largest hold roughly 14%. The sequenced sample consisted of peripheral blood. This receptor was taken from a male donor with acute or convalescent COVID-19.

The CDR3 coding sequence is TGTGCCAGCAGCGCCGAACTAGCGGGGGGCCAAGAGACCCAGTACTTC. Encoded protein: CASSAELAGGQETQYF. The rearrangement joins TRBV9 to TRBJ2-5; 12 nucleotides line up with TRBD2. Trimming at V came to 3 bases and at J to 1 base, leaving 4 bases not matched to a gene. Germline values: CDR1 SGDLS, CDR2 YYNGEE. The length of the CDR3 is 16 residues.